Listed here are 15 T cell receptor beta chains from one sample, sequenced in a study of blood T cell repertoires in COVID-19 (dated by TCRdb to the early 2020s). The library was made by the immunoSEQ multiplex PCR assay. The clones in this table, taken by TCRdb from immuneACCESS, are in-frame only. Not every clone is retained; where verified, under half of the shortfall comes from an unresolved V gene, and the cause of the rest is unknown. This sample has some 140,000 clones in its table, and 70% to 85% of those were observed once. Approximately 30% of the sample belongs to the ten largest clones. Sequencing input: peripheral blood. These receptors were obtained from a woman aged 60-70 years with acute or convalescent COVID-19.

The V call is TRBV2, the J call TRBJ2-5, with D perhaps matching TRBD1 (5 bases). The CDR3 has 12 amino acids. Trimming stripped 10 bases from V and 0 bases from J, with 9 bases between. Germline V gives CDR1 SNHLY, CDR2 FYNNEI. DNA of the CDR3: TGTGCCACAGGACACAACCAAGAGACCCAGTACTTC. Amino acid sequence: CATGHNQETQYF.

The rearrangement links TRBV4-1 to TRBJ2-7; no clear D. CDR3 length: 15 residues. Germline-derived CDR1 and CDR2 are MGHRA and YSYEKL. V was pared by 0 bases and J by 4 bases, with 13 bases between. CDR3 sequence: CASSQDWQAIYEQYF. CDR3 bases: TGCGCCAGCAGCCAAGATTGGCAGGCCATTTACGAGCAGTACTTC.

The rearrangement uses TRBV7-8 and TRBJ2-2; 7 bases align to TRBD1. The germline V gene has CDR1 SGHVS and CDR2 FQNEAQ. The V segment lost 3 bases and the J segment 1 base; nucleotides outside the gene matches: 8. The CDR3 sequence is 17 residues long. The chain's CDR3 is CASSFFLGTVNTGELFF. CDR3 in DNA: TGTGCCAGCAGCTTTTTCCTCGGGACAGTGAACACCGGGGAGCTGTTTTTT.

This chain links TRBV7-2 with TRBJ1-3, with 7 bases that match TRBD1. Trimming cost V 5 bases and J 3 bases; bases outside gene matches: 13. The CDR3 runs to 17 residues. Germline CDR1 is SGHTA and CDR2 is FQGNSA. CDR3 region: CASSPRTQGRRGNTIYF. CDR3 DNA sequence: TGTGCCAGCAGCCCGCGGACACAGGGGCGTCGTGGAAACACCATATATTTT.

This clone appeared a single time. The J gene is TRBJ1-2, the V gene TRBV18; the D gene is possibly TRBD1 (5 bases). The V gene lost 4 bases and the J gene lost 1 base, with 10 bases spanning the gap. The germline V gene encodes CDR1 KGHSH and CDR2 LQKENI. The CDR3 consists of 14 residues. In DNA, the CDR3 is TGTGCCAGCTCACATTTACAGGATAACTATGGCTACACCTTC. It codes for CASSHLQDNYGYTF.

V gene TRBV11-3 combines with J gene TRBJ2-1, with TRBD2 identical over 15 bases. This CDR3 is 15 amino acids long. Germline CDR1 reads SGHNT; CDR2 reads YENEEA. Germline trimming cut 0 bases from V and 10 bases from J; bases unmatched to any gene: 1. The CDR3 here is CASSLDGTSGGEQFF. The CDR3 DNA is TGTGCCAGCAGCTTAGACGGGACTAGCGGGGGGGAGCAGTTCTTC.

This chain uses TRBV30 with TRBJ2-1; D is perhaps TRBD1 (5 bases). The CDR3 consists of 14 residues. Germline CDR1 GTSNPN, CDR2 SVGIG (reference sequence). Trimming took off 5 bases at V and 1 base at J, with 12 bases between the two ends. The CDR3 is CAWSTGGSYNEQFF. DNA of the CDR3: TGTGCCTGGTCCACAGGCGGTTCCTACAATGAGCAGTTCTTC. Full variable domain (rest looked up from reference TRBV30 and TRBJ2-1): SQTIHQWPATLVQPVGSPLSLECTVEGTSNPNLYWYRQAAGRGLQLLFYSVGIGQISSEVPQNLSASRPQDRQFILSSKKLLLSDSGFYLCAWSTGGSYNEQFFGPGTRLTVL.

This chain connects TRBV18 to TRBJ1-6; 11 bases match TRBD1. V dropped 1 base and J dropped 5; count of bases not matched to a gene: 4. This CDR3 has 17 residues. Per the germline V gene, CDR1 is KGHSH and CDR2 is LQKENI. CDR3 region: CASSPLRDRGDNSPLHF. Written as DNA, the CDR3 is TGTGCCAGCTCACCACTCCGGGACAGGGGGGATAATTCACCCCTCCACTTT.

CDR3 nucleotides: TGTGCCAGCAGCCGACCTAGCGGGGGGCGCCTTAGCACAGATACGCAGTATTTT. This sequence encodes CASSRPSGGRLSTDTQYF. This chain connects TRBV27 to TRBJ2-3; 11 bases line up with TRBD2. The CDR3 totals 18 residues. Germline-derived CDR1 and CDR2 are MNHEY and SMNVEV (reference sequence). V trimming: 6 bases; J trimming: 0 bases; junction bases outside the gene matches: 11.

The J gene is TRBJ1-6, the V gene TRBV28; D unclear. CDR3 length equals 14 residues. Trimming shortened V by 6 bases and J by 0 bases, and 6 bases separated the two germline ends. Germline CDR1 and CDR2: MDHEN and SYDVKM. In DNA, the CDR3 is TGTGCCAGCAGCTCGAGCTCCTATAATTCACCCCTCCACTTT. It codes for CASSSSSYNSPLHF.

The chain uses TRBV5-6 and TRBJ1-6; tentatively, D is TRBD1 (6 bases). The V and J ends lost 1 base and 13 bases respectively, with 21 bases between them. Germline CDR1 reads SGHDT; CDR2 reads YYEEEE. This CDR3 region has 16 residues. The CDR3 is CASSLRPAGVDVPLHF. CDR3 nucleotides: TGTGCCAGCAGCTTGCGCCCAGCAGGGGTGGACGTGCCCCTCCACTTT.

V usage is TRBV3-1 (or the pseudogene TRBV3-2) and J usage is TRBJ1-6; D is possibly TRBD1 (6 bases). Germline V CDR1 and CDR2: LGHDT, YNNKEL (reference sequence). This CDR3 region has 18 residues. V gave up 2 bases and J gave up 3 bases, with 17 bases separating them. The CDR3 reads CASSQQAGGADYNSPLHF. CDR3 DNA sequence: TGTGCCAGCAGCCAACAGGCGGGGGGCGCAGACTATAATTCACCCCTCCACTTT.

The chain couples TRBV5-1 to TRBJ2-7; 7 nucleotides align to TRBD1. This CDR3 is built from 15 residues. V shed 0 bases, J shed 3 bases, and the junction held 6 bases outside the gene matches. CDR1 and CDR2 (germline): SGHRS, YFSETQ. The CDR3 sequence is CASSLALGQIYEQYF. The CDR3 DNA reads TGCGCCAGCAGCTTGGCCCTGGGACAGATCTACGAGCAGTACTTC.

The rearrangement links TRBV2 to TRBJ2-1; D possibly corresponds to TRBD2 (6 bases). The ends were cut back, 3 bases at V and 8 bases at J, with 17 bases in the middle. The CDR3 has 15 residues. The germline V gene encodes CDR1 SNHLY and CDR2 FYNNEI. The chain's CDR3 is CASSDRYGGYDEQFF. The DNA for the CDR3 is TGTGCCAGCAGTGATCGATACGGAGGGTACGATGAGCAGTTCTTC.

A few counts support this clone. This sequence joins TRBV12-3 or TRBV12-4 and TRBJ2-7; D unresolved. Between the trimmed V and J ends, which lost 5 bases and 3 bases, there was a span of 5 bases. CDR3 length equals 11 residues. The CDR3: CASSRYYEQYF. The DNA of the CDR3 is TGTGCCAGCAGTCGTTACTACGAGCAGTACTTC.